The present T cell receptor (beta chain) was sequenced within a study of T cells in Graves' hyperthyroidism and ophthalmopathy. Trimming took 1 base from V and 6 from J; bases not matched to a gene: 4. Germline CDR1 reads SGHRS; CDR2 reads YFSETQ. This CDR3 comprises 14 residues. There were TCR beta CDR3 regions amplified from RNA transcripts. When the TCR CDR3 underwent first-round RT-PCR, the HTBI primer set was used. MiXCR, run by TCRdb on the multiplex PCR reads, gives a single entry per CDR3 protein. The table records under 400,000 distinct CDR3 sequences, roughly 14% of them present only once. Concerning this clonotype: What it binds is unknown.

Study-level points and caveats: Classification by a 13 V-J model distinguished ophthalmopathy from stable hyperthyroidism.

The chain has TRBV5-1 and TRBJ2-7, with 10 nucleotides matching TRBD2. The sequence came from a woman aged 55-69 years with Graves' hyperthyroidism. Input material: blood. The DNA of the CDR3 is TGCGCCAGCAGCTTGTTGCCTAGCGGGAGCGAGCAGTACTTC. Its translation: CASSLLPSGSEQYF. Full variable domain (rest looked up from reference TRBV5-1 and TRBJ2-7): KAGVTQTPRYLIKTRGQQVTLSCSPISGHRSVSWYQQTPGQGLQFLFEYFSETQRNKGNFPGRFSGRQFSNSRSEMNVSTLELGDSALYLCASSLLPSGSEQYFGPGTRLTVT.